This T cell receptor (beta chain) was captured by sequencing in a study of blood T cell repertoires in COVID-19. Study in general: COVID-19 samples collected from the United States, Italy and Spain covered acute and convalescent phases. In each case, the material was cDNA or gDNA derived from T cells, B-cell-depleted T cells, or PBMCs.

Germline V lookup: CDR1 DFQATT, CDR2 SNEGSKA (reference sequence). V lost 3 bases, J lost 6 bases, and 17 bases lay in between. The CDR3 spans 14 residues. Per the original data handling: Counts of nucleated cells, estimated from reference gene primer amplification, were obtained. Clones were read by immunoSEQ multiplex PCR, and TCRdb kept only the in-frame ones, dropping some. V and J calls and clone size are copied from that table; D and trimming were computed from the DNA. The data contain fewer than 250,000 clones, approximately 86% of them singletons. This TCR came from a man aged 55 to 70 with COVID-19, enrolled during active disease. Sample: peripheral blood. The V gene is TRBV20-1, the J gene TRBJ1-2, with D perhaps matching TRBD1 (5 bases). The CDR3 sequence is CSASSGWWGNGYTF. CDR3 bases: TGCAGTGCTAGTTCAGGGTGGTGGGGCAATGGCTACACCTTC.